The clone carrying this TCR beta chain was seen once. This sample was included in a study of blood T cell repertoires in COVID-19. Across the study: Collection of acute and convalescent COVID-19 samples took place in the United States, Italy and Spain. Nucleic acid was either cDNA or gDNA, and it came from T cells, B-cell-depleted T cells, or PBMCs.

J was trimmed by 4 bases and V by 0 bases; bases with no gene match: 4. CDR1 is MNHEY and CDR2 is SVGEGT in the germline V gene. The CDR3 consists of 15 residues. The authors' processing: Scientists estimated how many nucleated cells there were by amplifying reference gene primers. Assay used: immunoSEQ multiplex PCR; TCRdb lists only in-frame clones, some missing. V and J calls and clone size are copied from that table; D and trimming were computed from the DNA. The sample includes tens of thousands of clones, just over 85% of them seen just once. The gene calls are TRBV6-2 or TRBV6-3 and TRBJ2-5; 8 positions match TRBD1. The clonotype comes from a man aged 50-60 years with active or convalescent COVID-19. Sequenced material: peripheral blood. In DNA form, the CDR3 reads TGTGCCAGCAGTTACTCGAGGACAGGGTCAGAGACCCAGTACTTC. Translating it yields CASSYSRTGSETQYF.